The clone carrying this T cell receptor beta chain was detected only once. The data are from a study of technical replicates of blood from a few donors. Germline V gene lookup returns CDR1 SGHRS and CDR2 YFSETQ. CDR3 length equals 12 residues. V lost 5 bases and J 8 bases, leaving 11 bases between the germline ends. Some clones are missing from TCRdb's copy, which holds only in-frame ones; the method was immunoSEQ multiplex PCR. The sample holds about 15,000 clones; around 86% are singletons and the top ten take around 11%. This chain uses TRBV5-1 with TRBJ2-1; tentative D call: TRBD2 (6 bases). Material for sequencing was PBMCs. The receptor comes from a human donor in good health. The CDR3 is CASRGGYDEQFF. The CDR3 DNA follows: TGCGCCAGCAGAGGAGGGTACGATGAGCAGTTCTTC.